These 27 T cell receptor beta chains share one sample of origin, sequenced in a study of blood T cell repertoires in COVID-19. Here immunoSEQ multiplex PCR was the method, and the copy in TCRdb shows in-frame clones only, minus some. This sample has about 46,000 clones, with more than 75% found just once. Sample: peripheral blood. The receptor source for this set is a human donor in a cohort sampled during active COVID-19.

The genes are TRBV14 and TRBJ1-1; D is possibly TRBD1 (6 bases). The CDR3 is 17 amino acids. The germline V and J ends were trimmed by 1 base and 0 bases, with 15 bases remaining between them. The germline CDR1 and CDR2 sequences are SGHDN and FVKESK. CDR3 DNA: TGTGCCAGCAGCCAAGCCTTTGGGGGGGCAGTGAACACTGAAGCTTTCTTT. Translation gives CASSQAFGGAVNTEAFF. The variable domain in full, completed from reference TRBV14 and TRBJ1-1, reads EAGVTQFPSHSVIEKGQTVTLRCDPISGHDNLYWYRRVMGKEIKFLLHFVKESKQDESGMPNNRFLAERTGGTYSTLKVQPAELEDSGVYFCASSQAFGGAVNTEAFFGQGTRLTVV.

This sequence joins TRBV15 and TRBJ1-4; 7 bases are a match to TRBD1. CDR1 is LNHNV, CDR2 YYDKDF, per germline (reference sequence). With 5 bases clipped from V and 0 bases from J, the junction kept 3 bases outside the gene matches. This CDR3 is 15 amino acids long. CDR3 in DNA: TGTGCCACCAGCTTCGGACAGGCAACTAATGAAAAACTGTTTTTT. Translated: CATSFGQATNEKLFF.

This chain joins TRBV19 and TRBJ2-7; 11 bases match TRBD1. The V gene end was trimmed by 6 bases and the J gene end by 4 bases; junction bases not matched to a gene: 8. CDR3 length: 15 residues. Germline V lookup: CDR1 LNHDA, CDR2 SQIVND (reference sequence). CDR3 loop: CASRSRDRGMYEQYF. CDR3 bases: TGTGCCAGTAGGTCCCGGGACAGGGGGATGTACGAGCAGTACTTC.

The rearrangement links TRBV12-3 or TRBV12-4 to TRBJ1-5; D is unresolved. The CDR3 is made up of 13 amino acids. The germline V and J ends were trimmed by 1 base and 6 bases, with 7 bases remaining between them. The CDR3 DNA sequence: TGTGCCAGCAGTTTAGGGGGAGCTCAGCCCCAGCATTTT. Translated: CASSLGGAQPQHF.

The chain carries TRBV11-2 and TRBJ2-5, with TRBD1 identical over 12 bases. CDR3 length equals 17 residues. Germline lookup yields CDR1 SGHAT and CDR2 FQNNGV. V dropped 0 bases and J dropped 5; count of bases not matched to a gene: 7. The CDR3 loop is CASSLEWGTGGRETQYF. Written as DNA, the CDR3 is TGTGCCAGCAGCTTAGAGTGGGGGACAGGGGGCCGGGAGACCCAGTACTTC.

This sequence joins TRBV11-1 and TRBJ2-5; tentative D call: TRBD2 (5 bases). The CDR3 has 15 amino acids. Trimming removed 5 bases from V and 3 bases from J, with 16 bases in between. Germline V gene sequence: CDR1 SGHAT, CDR2 FQDESV (reference sequence). The CDR3 loop is CASSAFRTREETQYF. CDR3 bases: TGTGCCAGCAGCGCGTTTAGAACTAGGGAAGAGACCCAGTACTTC.

This chain connects TRBV9 to TRBJ1-1, with 10 nucleotides matching TRBD1. The CDR3 loop spans 16 amino acids. From germline, CDR1 is SGDLS and CDR2 YYNGEE. V trimming: 4 bases; J trimming: 0 bases; junction bases outside the gene matches: 6. The CDR3: CASSPKTGGLNTEAFF. The DNA of the CDR3 is TGTGCCAGCAGCCCTAAGACAGGGGGCTTGAACACTGAAGCTTTCTTT.

This chain joins TRBV11-2 and TRBJ1-5; no reliable D call. This CDR3 is 14 amino acids long. Germline loops: CDR1 SGHAT, CDR2 FQNNGV. V dropped 1 base and J dropped 6 bases, with 10 bases sitting between them. DNA of the CDR3: TGTGCCAGCAGCTTAGCAGCAGGTAGTCAGCCCCAGCATTTT. This codes for CASSLAAGSQPQHF.

V is TRBV7-3 and J is TRBJ2-5; maybe TRBD1 (6 bases). The CDR3 has 15 amino acids. V was pared by 1 base and J by 3 bases, with 12 bases between. Germline CDR1 SGHTA, CDR2 FQGTGA. The CDR3 DNA follows: TGTGCCAGCAGCTTAAACACAGGGCTCGAAGAGACCCAGTACTTC. This codes for CASSLNTGLEETQYF.

This rearrangement joins TRBV6-5 to TRBJ2-7, with TRBD1 matching over 12 bases. Per the germline V gene, CDR1 is MNHEY and CDR2 is SVGAGI. After removal of 7 bases from V and 5 bases from J, the junction contained 6 bases not matched to a gene. The CDR3 consists of 14 residues. The CDR3 region is CASKPGTGGHEQYF. CDR3 in DNA: TGTGCCAGCAAGCCCGGGACAGGGGGCCACGAGCAGTACTTC.

This clone was observed a single time. The chain has TRBV4-1 and TRBJ2-2; 7 nucleotides agree with TRBD2. This CDR3 spans 16 amino acids. With V trimmed by 3 bases and J by 6 bases, 10 bases remained unmatched. Germline lookup yields CDR1 MGHRA and CDR2 YSYEKL. The CDR3 sequence is CASSQRSGAAPGELFF. CDR3 in DNA: TGCGCCAGCAGCCAGAGAAGCGGGGCGGCACCCGGGGAGCTGTTTTTT.

The DNA for the CDR3 is TGTGCCAGCACCCAAGGGCGGACAGTAGGGCAGCCCCAGCATTTT. This sequence encodes CASTQGRTVGQPQHF. The chain combines TRBV2 with TRBJ1-5; D might be TRBD1 (6 bases). Germline-derived CDR1 and CDR2 are SNHLY and FYNNEI. The CDR3 loop spans 15 amino acids. The V end was cut by 7 bases, the J end by 7 bases, with 20 bases between.

The chain has TRBV2 and TRBJ2-7; D is possibly TRBD2 (6 bases). The germline CDR1 and CDR2 sequences are SNHLY and FYNNEI. The V end lost 3 bases, the J end lost 0 bases, and 9 bases lay between the germline ends. CDR3 length equals 14 residues. The CDR3 DNA follows: TGTGCCAGCAGTGATTTGGGGGGCTCCTACGAGCAGTACTTC. This sequence encodes CASSDLGGSYEQYF. Full variable domain (remainder filled in from reference TRBV2 and TRBJ2-7): EPEVTQTPSHQVTQMGQEVILRCVPISNHLYFYWYRQILGQKVEFLVSFYNNEISEKSEIFDDQFSVERPDGSNFTLKIRSTKLEDSAMYFCASSDLGGSYEQYFGPGTRLTVT.

This sequence joins TRBV27 and TRBJ2-1, with D perhaps TRBD2 (6 bases). Germline CDR1 is MNHEY and CDR2 is SMNVEV (reference sequence). The CDR3 has 15 residues. The ends were cut back, 2 bases at V and 6 bases at J, with 14 bases in the middle. CDR3 DNA: TGTGCCAGCAGTTTAGGCCACGACGGGGGCAATGAGCAGTTCTTC. The encoded protein is CASSLGHDGGNEQFF.

V is TRBV4-1 and J is TRBJ1-6; D is possibly TRBD1 (6 bases). Trimming pared 1 base from V and 12 bases from J, leaving 13 bases between. CDR3 length equals 14 residues. Per germline, CDR1 MGHRA and CDR2 YSYEKL. Here the CDR3 reads CASSQVGTGQPLHF. In nucleotides, the CDR3 is TGCGCCAGCAGCCAAGTAGGTACAGGGCAACCCCTCCACTTT.

This clone is medium-sized by share. Other DNA sequences in the sample encode the same CDR3. This chain connects TRBV4-3 to TRBJ1-1; D is unresolved. The CDR3 consists of 13 residues. V shed 4 bases and J shed 2 bases, with 8 bases lying between them. The germline V gene encodes CDR1 LGHNA and CDR2 YSLEER. In nucleotides, the CDR3 is TGCGCCAGCAGCCCTACAGAAAACACTGAAGCTTTCTTT. Translating gives CASSPTENTEAFF.

The gene calls are TRBV10-2 and TRBJ2-5; 10 bases line up with TRBD2. CDR1 is WSHSY and CDR2 is SAAADI in the germline V gene. This CDR3 has 15 amino acids. J lost 4 bases, V lost 5 bases, and 7 bases had no gene match. DNA for the CDR3: TGCGCCAGCAGTTCCGGGACTAGCGCGTCAGAGACCCAGTACTTC. Translation gives CASSSGTSASETQYF.

The V gene is TRBV29-1, the J gene TRBJ2-5, with TRBD2 matching 11 bases. Germline V gives CDR1 SQVTM, CDR2 ANQGSEA. V lost 5 bases, J lost 2 bases, and 1 base stayed unmatched. The CDR3 totals 13 residues. CDR3 residues: CSVRLAGQETQYF. CDR3 nucleotide sequence: TGCAGCGTTAGACTAGCGGGACAAGAGACCCAGTACTTC. The full variable domain, rest sourced from reference TRBV29-1 and TRBJ2-5, is SAVISQKPSRDICQRGTSLTIQCQVDSQVTMMFWYRQQPGQSLTLIATANQGSEATYESGFVIDKFPISRPNLTFSTLTVSNMSPEDSSIYLCSVRLAGQETQYFGPGTRLLVL.

The chain has TRBV29-1 and TRBJ1-2; the D gene is possibly TRBD1 (5 bases). V was shortened by 6 bases and J by 6 bases, with 17 bases between the two germline ends. This CDR3 region has 13 residues. The germline V gene has CDR1 SQVTM and CDR2 ANQGSEA. The CDR3 sequence: CSVGEGIGHGYTF. The CDR3 DNA is TGCAGCGTGGGGGAGGGGATCGGGCATGGCTACACCTTC.

The chain carries TRBV11-2 and TRBJ2-7, with 9 bases fitting TRBD1. Per germline, CDR1 SGHAT and CDR2 FQNNGV. CDR3 length: 15 amino acids. V gave up 5 bases and J gave up 5 bases; unmatched junction bases: 10. The CDR3 DNA reads TGTGCCAGCAGCCTATGGGGACAGGGAACTAACGAGCAGTACTTC. Its translation is CASSLWGQGTNEQYF.

The V gene is TRBV25-1, the J gene TRBJ2-1; TRBD1 matches 9 bases. The CDR3 consists of 14 residues. V trimming: 5 bases; J trimming: 6 bases; junction bases outside the gene matches: 5. Germline V gene lookup returns CDR1 MGHDK and CDR2 SYGVNS. CDR3 sequence (DNA): TGTGCCAGCAGTTCCGGGACAGGGAGCAATGAGCAGTTCTTC. Its translation is CASSSGTGSNEQFF.

The chain is built from TRBV6-5 and TRBJ2-7; perhaps TRBD1 as D (6 bases). Germline V gene sequence: CDR1 MNHEY, CDR2 SVGAGI. Trimming left V 0 bases short and J 7 bases short, with 13 bases between. The CDR3 extends over 14 amino acids. Written as DNA, the CDR3 is TGTGCCAGCAGTTACTCGTGGGCAGGGGATGAGCAGTACTTC. This encodes CASSYSWAGDEQYF.

This clone was observed a single time. The CDR3 spells CASSARTDNEKLFF. The CDR3 DNA reads TGTGCCAGCAGCGCGAGGACAGATAATGAAAAACTGTTTTTT. The chain employs TRBV9 and TRBJ1-4; D may be TRBD1 (6 bases). This CDR3 spans 14 amino acids. Per the germline V gene, CDR1 is SGDLS and CDR2 is YYNGEE. Deletions cut 3 bases from V and 4 bases from J, with 10 bases between.

Concerning this clone: This CDR3 is also generated by other DNA sequences in the sample. The V and J genes are TRBV5-5 and TRBJ1-3; D unresolved. The V and J ends lost 0 bases and 4 bases respectively, with 11 bases between them. The CDR3 is 15 residues long. Per the germline V gene, CDR1 is SGHKS and CDR2 is YYEKEE (reference sequence). The CDR3 protein is CASSLDSGSGNTIYF. CDR3 nucleotides: TGTGCCAGCAGCTTGGATTCAGGTTCCGGAAACACCATATATTTT.

CDR3 sequence (DNA): TGTGCCAGCAGCGTGGCTAGCGGGGGGGCTAGAAGCACAGATACGCAGTATTTT. This translates into CASSVASGGARSTDTQYF. The chain combines TRBV9 with TRBJ2-3, with TRBD2 matching 12 bases. Germline trimming cut 2 bases from V and 0 bases from J; bases unmatched to any gene: 7. In germline, CDR1 is SGDLS, CDR2 YYNGEE. This CDR3 has 18 residues.

This clone was detected a few times. V gene TRBV4-2 combines with J gene TRBJ2-1; 11 bases map to TRBD2. The ends lost 4 bases at V and 3 bases at J; junction bases unmatched: 2. Per germline, CDR1 LGHNA and CDR2 YNFKEQ. CDR3 length: 15 amino acids. CDR3 nucleotides: TGTGCCAGCAGCCCGGGACTAGCGGACTACAATGAGCAGTTCTTC. The encoded protein is CASSPGLADYNEQFF.

The chain combines TRBV6-1 with TRBJ2-7; a possible D gene is TRBD1 (6 bases). Trimming cost V 2 bases and J 2 bases, with 19 bases left between them. The CDR3 runs to 17 residues. In germline, CDR1 is MNHNS, CDR2 SASEGT. The CDR3 sequence is CASSEYQGPLGPYEQYF. The CDR3 nucleotides are TGTGCCAGCAGTGAATATCAGGGGCCGTTGGGGCCCTACGAGCAGTACTTC.